This T cell receptor (beta chain) appears in the sequencing data of a study of persistence of HIV-infected CD4 T cells. Overall study: Donors had been on suppressive ART for a median of 8 years.

The stimulus was lysate of CMV-infected fibroblasts, around 10 ug/mL. CD40L/CD69 double-negative CD45RO-high memory CD4+ T cells were collected. Anti-CD28/CD49d costimulation, CD40-blocking antibody and enfuvirtide were given to CD8-depleted PBMCs for 18 hours. The libraries were made with immunoSEQ version 4 in survey mode. Measured with immunoSEQ multiplex PCR; TCRdb has only the in-frame clones, and not every one. The sample carries 30,000 or so clones, around 82% recorded once. This clone was seen more than once but under ten times. Its antigen is as yet unknown. The CDR3 loop spans 17 amino acids. V lost 6 bases to trimming and J lost 0 bases, with 20 bases between them. Germline V CDR1 and CDR2: MNHEY, SMNVEV (reference sequence). Study-wide results and limits: Antigen-responding cells were enriched for degenerate expanded CDR3beta sequences.

This chain joins TRBV27 and TRBJ1-1; D is possibly TRBD1 (6 bases). The sequencing used CD4+ T cells sorted from PBMCs after 18-hour stimulation, collected from a patient who received antiretroviral therapy. This clonotype was sampled from an adult man with HIV who was CMV-seropositive. CDR3 bases: TGTGCCAGCAGAGGGGGAGGGGGACGTAGGGTGAACACTGAAGCTTTCTTT. Translating gives CASRGGGGRRVNTEAFF.